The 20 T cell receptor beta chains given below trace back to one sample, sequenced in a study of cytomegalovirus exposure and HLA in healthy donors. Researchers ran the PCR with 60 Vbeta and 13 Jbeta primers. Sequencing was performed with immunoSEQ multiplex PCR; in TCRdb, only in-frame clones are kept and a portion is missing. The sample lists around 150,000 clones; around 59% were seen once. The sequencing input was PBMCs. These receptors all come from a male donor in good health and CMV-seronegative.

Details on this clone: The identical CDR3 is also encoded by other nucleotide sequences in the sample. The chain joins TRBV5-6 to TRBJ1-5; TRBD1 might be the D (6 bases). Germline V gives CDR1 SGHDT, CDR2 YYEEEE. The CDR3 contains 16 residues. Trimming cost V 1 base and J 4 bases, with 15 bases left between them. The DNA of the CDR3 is TGTGCCAGCAGCTTGCCGGTAGGACAGCAAAATCAGCCCCAGCATTTT. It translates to CASSLPVGQQNQPQHF.

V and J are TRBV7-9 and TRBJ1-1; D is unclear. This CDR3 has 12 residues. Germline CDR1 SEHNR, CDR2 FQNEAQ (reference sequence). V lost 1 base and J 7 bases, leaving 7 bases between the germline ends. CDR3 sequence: CASSLVAVEAFF. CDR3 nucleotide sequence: TGTGCCAGCAGCTTAGTAGCCGTTGAAGCTTTCTTT.

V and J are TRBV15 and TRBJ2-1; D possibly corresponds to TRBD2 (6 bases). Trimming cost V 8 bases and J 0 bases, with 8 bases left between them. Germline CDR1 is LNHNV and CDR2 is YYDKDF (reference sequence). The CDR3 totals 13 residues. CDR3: CATGGTSYNEQFF. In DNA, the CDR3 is TGTGCCACCGGGGGGACCTCCTACAATGAGCAGTTCTTC.

CDR3 protein: CASSPAGRGTEKLFF. In DNA, the CDR3 is TGTGCCAGCTCACCGGCTGGTAGGGGGACTGAAAAACTGTTTTTT. The V call is TRBV18, the J call TRBJ1-4, with a possible D match to TRBD1 (6 bases). V lost 3 bases and J 7 bases, leaving 15 bases between the germline ends. The CDR3 length is 15 residues. CDR1 is KGHSH and CDR2 is LQKENI in the germline V gene.

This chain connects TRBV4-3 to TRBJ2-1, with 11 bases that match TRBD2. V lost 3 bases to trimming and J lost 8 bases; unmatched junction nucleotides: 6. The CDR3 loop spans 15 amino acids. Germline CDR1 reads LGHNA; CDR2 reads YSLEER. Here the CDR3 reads CASSQGLAEGYEQFF. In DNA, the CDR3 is TGCGCCAGCAGCCAGGGACTAGCGGAGGGTTATGAGCAGTTCTTC.

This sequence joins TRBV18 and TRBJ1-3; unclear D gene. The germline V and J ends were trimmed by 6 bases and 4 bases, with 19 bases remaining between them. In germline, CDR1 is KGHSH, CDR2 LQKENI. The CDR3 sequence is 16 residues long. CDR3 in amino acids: CASSSYSGPGGNTIYF. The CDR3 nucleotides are TGTGCCAGCTCGTCTTATTCGGGCCCGGGGGGAAACACCATATATTTT.

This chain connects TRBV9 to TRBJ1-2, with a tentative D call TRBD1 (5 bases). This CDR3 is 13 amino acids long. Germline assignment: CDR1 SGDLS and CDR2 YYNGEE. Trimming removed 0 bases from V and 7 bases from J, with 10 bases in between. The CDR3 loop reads CASSVGGAGGYTF. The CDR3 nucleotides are TGTGCCAGCAGCGTAGGGGGCGCCGGTGGCTACACCTTC.

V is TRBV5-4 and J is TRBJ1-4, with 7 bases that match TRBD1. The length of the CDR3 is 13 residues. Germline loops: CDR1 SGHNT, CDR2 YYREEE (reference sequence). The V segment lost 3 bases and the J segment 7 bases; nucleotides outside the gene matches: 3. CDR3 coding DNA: TGTGCCAGCAGCTGGACAGGTCGTGAAAAACTGTTTTTT. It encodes CASSWTGREKLFF.

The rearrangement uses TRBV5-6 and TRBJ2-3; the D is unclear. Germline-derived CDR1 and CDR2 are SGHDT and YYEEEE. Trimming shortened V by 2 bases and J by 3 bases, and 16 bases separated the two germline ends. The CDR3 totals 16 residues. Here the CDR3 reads CASSLALEILTDTQYF. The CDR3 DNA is TGTGCCAGCAGCTTAGCTTTAGAGATTTTGACAGATACGCAGTATTTT.

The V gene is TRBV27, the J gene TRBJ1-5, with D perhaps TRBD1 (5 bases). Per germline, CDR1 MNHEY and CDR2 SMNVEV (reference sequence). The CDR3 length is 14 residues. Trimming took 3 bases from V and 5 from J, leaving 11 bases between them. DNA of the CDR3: TGTGCCAGCAGTTTGGACACGTCTTATCAGCCCCAGCATTTT. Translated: CASSLDTSYQPQHF.

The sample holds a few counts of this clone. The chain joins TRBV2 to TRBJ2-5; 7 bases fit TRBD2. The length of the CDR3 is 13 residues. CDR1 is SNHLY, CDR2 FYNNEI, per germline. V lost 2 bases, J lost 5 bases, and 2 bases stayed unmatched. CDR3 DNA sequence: TGTGCCAGCAGTGAATTGGGGGGGGAGACCCAGTACTTC. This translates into CASSELGGETQYF.

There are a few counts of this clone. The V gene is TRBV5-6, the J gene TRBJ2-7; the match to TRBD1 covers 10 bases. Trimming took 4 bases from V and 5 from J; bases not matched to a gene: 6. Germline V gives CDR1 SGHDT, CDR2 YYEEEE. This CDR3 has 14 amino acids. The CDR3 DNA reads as TGTGCCAGCAGCCATAGACAGGGGGCCAACGAGCAGTACTTC. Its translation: CASSHRQGANEQYF.

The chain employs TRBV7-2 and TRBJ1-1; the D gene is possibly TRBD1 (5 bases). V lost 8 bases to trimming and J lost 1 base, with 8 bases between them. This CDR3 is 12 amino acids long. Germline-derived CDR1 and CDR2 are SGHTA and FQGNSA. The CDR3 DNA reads TGTGCCAGCGGGAGGGGGAACACTGAAGCTTTCTTT. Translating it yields CASGRGNTEAFF.

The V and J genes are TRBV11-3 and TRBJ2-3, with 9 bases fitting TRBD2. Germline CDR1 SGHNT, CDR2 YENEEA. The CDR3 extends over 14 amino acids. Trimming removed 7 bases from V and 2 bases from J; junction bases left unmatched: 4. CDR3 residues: CASTAGGATDTQYF. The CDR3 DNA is TGTGCCAGCACGGCGGGGGGGGCCACAGATACGCAGTATTTT.

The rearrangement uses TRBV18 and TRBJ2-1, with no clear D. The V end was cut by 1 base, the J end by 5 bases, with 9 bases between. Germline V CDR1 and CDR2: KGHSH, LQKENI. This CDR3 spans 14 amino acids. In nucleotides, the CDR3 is TGTGCCAGCTCACCACTCGGGTTTCACAATGAGCAGTTCTTC. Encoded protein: CASSPLGFHNEQFF.

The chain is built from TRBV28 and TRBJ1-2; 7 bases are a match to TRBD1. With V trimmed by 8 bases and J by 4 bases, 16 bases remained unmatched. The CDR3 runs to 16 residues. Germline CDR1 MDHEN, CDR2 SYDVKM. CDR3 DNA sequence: TGTGCCAGCTCCCCAGCGACAGGGCTTCATACCTATGGCTACACCTTC. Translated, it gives CASSPATGLHTYGYTF.

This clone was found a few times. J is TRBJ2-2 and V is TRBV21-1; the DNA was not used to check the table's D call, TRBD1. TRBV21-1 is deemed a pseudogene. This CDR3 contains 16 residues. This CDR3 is CASSKEKGVNTGELFF. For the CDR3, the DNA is TGTGCCAGCAGCAAAGAGAAGGGGGTGAACACCGGGGAGCTGTTTTTT.

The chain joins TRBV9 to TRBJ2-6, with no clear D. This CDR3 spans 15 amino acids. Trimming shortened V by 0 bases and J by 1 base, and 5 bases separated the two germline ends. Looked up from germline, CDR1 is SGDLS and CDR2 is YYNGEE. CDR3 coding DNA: TGTGCCAGCAGCGTAGTGGAGTCTGGGGCCAACGTCCTGACTTTC. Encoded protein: CASSVVESGANVLTF.

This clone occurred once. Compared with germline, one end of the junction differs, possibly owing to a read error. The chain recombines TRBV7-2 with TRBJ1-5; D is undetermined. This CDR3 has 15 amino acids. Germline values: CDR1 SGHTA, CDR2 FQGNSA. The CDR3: CPSSLVPTGNQPQHF. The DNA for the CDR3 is TGTCCCAGCAGCTTAGTTCCCACAGGCAATCAGCCCCAGCATTTT.

The CDR3 DNA reads TGTGCCACCCGACTAGGAGGAACCGGGGAGCTGTTTTTT. Its translation: CATRLGGTGELFF. V usage is TRBV2 and J usage is TRBJ2-2; TRBD2 is a possible D gene (6 bases). Germline V gives CDR1 SNHLY, CDR2 FYNNEI. Trimming took 10 bases from V and 5 from J, leaving 14 bases between them. The CDR3 is made up of 13 amino acids.